The 18 T cell receptor beta chains presented below share a single source sample, sequenced in a study of cytomegalovirus exposure and HLA in healthy donors. The PCR used 60 Vbeta and 13 Jbeta primers. The method was immunoSEQ multiplex PCR; TCRdb's version includes in-frame clones alone and lacks a portion of them. This table holds 100,000 or so clones, around 76% found once. The sequencing sample was made of PBMCs. These receptors were taken from a man between 35 and 55 years old in good health and CMV-seropositive.

This chain's CDR3 is CASSINSGTENTEAFF. In nucleotides, the CDR3 is TGTGCCAGCAGCATAAACTCCGGGACAGAGAACACTGAAGCTTTCTTT. This chain uses TRBV5-5 with TRBJ1-1; 7 bases align to TRBD1. With 4 bases clipped from V and 1 base from J, the junction kept 10 bases outside the gene matches. The CDR3 consists of 16 residues. The germline gives CDR1 SGHKS, CDR2 YYEKEE (reference sequence).

The gene calls are TRBV2 and TRBJ1-1; the D gene is possibly TRBD1 (6 bases). The CDR3 has 12 amino acids. Germline-derived CDR1 and CDR2 are SNHLY and FYNNEI. The ends were cut back, 5 bases at V and 9 bases at J, with 13 bases in the middle. The CDR3 reads CASSYGQFKAFF. In DNA, the CDR3 is TGTGCCAGCAGTTATGGACAGTTTAAAGCTTTCTTT. The full variable domain, rest sourced from reference TRBV2 and TRBJ1-1, is EPEVTQTPSHQVTQMGQEVILRCVPISNHLYFYWYRQILGQKVEFLVSFYNNEISEKSEIFDDQFSVERPDGSNFTLKIRSTKLEDSAMYFCASSYGQFKAFFGQGTRLTVV.

The chain joins TRBV28 to TRBJ2-1; 7 positions match TRBD2. CDR1 MDHEN and CDR2 SYDVKM come from the germline V gene. The CDR3 is 16 amino acids. The J segment lost 5 bases and the V segment lost 6 bases, leaving 13 bases of the junction unmatched. CDR3 sequence (DNA): TGTGCCAGCAGGCCAACTACGGGAGGACTGCACAATGAGCAGTTCTTC. It yields the protein CASRPTTGGLHNEQFF.

The V gene is TRBV18, the J gene TRBJ2-5; D possibly corresponds to TRBD2 (5 bases). Trimming shortened V by 0 bases and J by 6 bases, and 8 bases separated the two germline ends. Germline V CDR1 and CDR2: KGHSH, LQKENI. The length of the CDR3 is 13 residues. CDR3: CASSPPDSKTQYF. CDR3 in DNA: TGTGCCAGCTCACCACCGGACTCGAAGACCCAGTACTTC.

The chain carries TRBV5-5 and TRBJ2-4, with unresolved D. V lost 4 bases and J 2 bases, leaving 13 bases between the germline ends. The CDR3 covers 15 residues. CDR1 and CDR2 (germline): SGHKS, YYEKEE (reference sequence). This CDR3 reads CASSGLTWPKNIQYF. Written as DNA, the CDR3 is TGTGCCAGCAGCGGATTGACATGGCCCAAAAACATTCAGTACTTC.

The chain recombines TRBV7-2 with TRBJ1-2; D possibly corresponds to TRBD1 (5 bases). The CDR3 sequence is 13 residues long. Germline assignment: CDR1 SGHTA and CDR2 FQGNSA. Between the trimmed V and J ends, which lost 1 base and 6 bases, there was a span of 9 bases. CDR3 region: CASSLVEGDGYTF. CDR3 coding DNA: TGTGCCAGCAGCTTAGTTGAAGGGGATGGCTACACCTTC.

Worth noting for this clone: One end of the junction does not line up with germline, which may come from a read error. The chain employs TRBV27 and TRBJ2-4; 10 nucleotides match TRBD1. This CDR3 spans 16 amino acids. Germline V CDR1 and CDR2: MNHEY, SMNVEV (reference sequence). CDR3 amino acids: CASSSGDRGAKNSQYF. The CDR3 DNA reads TGTGCCAGCAGTTCCGGGGACAGGGGTGCCAAAAACAGTCAGTACTTC.

The chain couples TRBV27 to TRBJ1-5; no definite D call. V was pared by 3 bases and J by 7 bases, with 7 bases between. Germline V gives CDR1 MNHEY, CDR2 SMNVEV (reference sequence). The CDR3 length is 12 residues. The CDR3 sequence is CASSFAGQPQHF. In DNA form, the CDR3 reads TGTGCCAGCAGTTTCGCGGGCCAGCCCCAGCATTTT.

V gene TRBV7-9 combines with J gene TRBJ1-2; possible D gene TRBD1, 6 bases. With 4 bases removed from V and 8 bases from J, the gap between germline ends came to 17 bases. The CDR3 extends over 14 amino acids. Germline V gives CDR1 SEHNR, CDR2 FQNEAQ (reference sequence). In DNA, the CDR3 is TGTGCCAGCAGCTCCACAGTTACAGGGTACGGCTACACCTTC. Translating it yields CASSSTVTGYGYTF.

The chain employs TRBV7-2 and TRBJ1-1; no clear D. The CDR3 spans 14 residues. Looked up from germline, CDR1 is SGHTA and CDR2 is FQGNSA. Trimming removed 6 bases at V and 4 bases at J, with 15 bases between. The CDR3 sequence is CASSPLRVVTEAFF. The CDR3 nucleotides are TGTGCCAGCAGTCCTCTCCGAGTTGTCACTGAAGCTTTCTTT.

This clone was counted a single time. The chain has TRBV4-1 and TRBJ1-6; 10 bases are shared with TRBD1. Germline-derived CDR1 and CDR2 are MGHRA and YSYEKL. The junction had 10 bases not matched to a gene; V was cut back by 5 bases and J by 9 bases. This CDR3 has 16 residues. This chain's CDR3 is CASSYDRDRGGSPLHF. The CDR3 DNA reads as TGCGCCAGCAGCTATGACCGGGACAGGGGTGGTTCACCCCTCCACTTT.

The V call is TRBV11-3, the J call TRBJ2-2, with TRBD1 as a possible D gene (5 bases). CDR3 size: 15 residues. Trimming stripped 5 bases from V and 7 bases from J, with 17 bases between. From germline, CDR1 is SGHNT and CDR2 YENEEA. The CDR3 region has the DNA TGTGCCAGCAGCCCCCGGCAGGGTGAAAGCGGGGAGCTGTTTTTT. Amino acids: CASSPRQGESGELFF.

This clone was seen only once. The genes are TRBV5-5 and TRBJ2-3; maybe TRBD2 (5 bases). V lost 4 bases to trimming and J lost 3 bases, with 12 bases between them. Per the germline V gene, CDR1 is SGHKS and CDR2 is YYEKEE (reference sequence). The CDR3 is 14 residues long. CDR3 region: CASSPEWRTDTQYF. The DNA for the CDR3 is TGTGCCAGCAGCCCGGAGTGGAGGACAGATACGCAGTATTTT. The full variable domain, rest sourced from reference TRBV5-5 and TRBJ2-3, is DAGVTQSPTHLIKTRGQQVTLRCSPISGHKSVSWYQQVLGQGPQFIFQYYEKEERGRGNFPDRFSARQFPNYSSELNVNALLLGDSALYLCASSPEWRTDTQYFGPGTRLTVL.

The rearrangement uses TRBV18 and TRBJ2-7; 9 bases line up with TRBD1. This CDR3 has 15 amino acids. Per the germline V gene, CDR1 is KGHSH and CDR2 is LQKENI. V was clipped by 3 bases and J by 7 bases; unmatched bases: 10. CDR3 DNA sequence: TGTGCCAGCTCACCTTTCGGGACAGGGCTATGGGAGCAGTACTTC. This gives the protein CASSPFGTGLWEQYF. Complete variable domain (other parts from reference TRBV18 and TRBJ2-7): NAGVMQNPRHLVRRRGQEARLRCSPMKGHSHVYWYRQLPEEGLKFMVYLQKENIIDESGMPKERFSAEFPKEGPSILRIQQVVRGDSAAYFCASSPFGTGLWEQYFGPGTRLTVT.

This clone was seen a single time. The chain carries TRBV9 and TRBJ1-6, with D unclear. V lost 0 bases, J lost 4 bases, and 5 bases lay in between. There are 14 residues in the CDR3. CDR1 SGDLS and CDR2 YYNGEE come from the germline V gene. CDR3 DNA: TGTGCCAGCAGCGTAGGGCAGTATAATTCACCCCTCCACTTT. Protein product: CASSVGQYNSPLHF. Supplemented by reference TRBV9 and TRBJ1-6, the full variable domain reads DSGVTQTPKHLITATGQRVTLRCSPRSGDLSVYWYQQSLDQGLQFLIQYYNGEERAKGNILERFSAQQFPDLHSELNLSSLELGDSALYFCASSVGQYNSPLHFGNGTRLTVT.

This CDR3 reads CASSVAAGAYEQYF. As DNA, the CDR3 is TGTGCCAGCAGCGTAGCGGCAGGGGCCTACGAGCAGTACTTC. The chain couples TRBV9 to TRBJ2-7, with a weak D call TRBD1 (6 bases). Trimming removed 0 bases at V and 2 bases at J, with 9 bases between. The V gene's germline CDR1 is SGDLS and CDR2 YYNGEE. There are 14 residues in the CDR3.

The V gene is TRBV19, the J gene TRBJ1-1; 9 bases align to TRBD1. CDR3 length equals 15 residues. V gave up 4 bases and J gave up 3 bases; unmatched junction bases: 6. CDR1 and CDR2 (germline): LNHDA, SQIVND (reference sequence). The CDR3 loop is CASSKLDRGYTEAFF. The DNA of the CDR3 is TGTGCCAGTAGTAAACTGGACAGGGGTTACACTGAAGCTTTCTTT.

The gene calls are TRBV11-2 and TRBJ2-1; 11 bases map to TRBD2. V lost 7 bases to trimming and J lost 1 base; unmatched junction nucleotides: 6. Per germline, CDR1 SGHAT and CDR2 FQNNGV. This CDR3 spans 16 amino acids. The CDR3 DNA follows: TGTGCCAGCACCGAGACTAGCGGGATATCCTACAATGAGCAGTTCTTC. Its protein is CASTETSGISYNEQFF.